Only one count was recorded for the clone carrying this T cell receptor beta chain. Repertoires were generated with immunoSEQ multiplex PCR, while TCRdb's copy carries only in-frame clones and drops some. Here the sample spans some 71,000 clones, 84% being singletons. Enrolment of Seattle patients took place during active infection, and they were followed longitudinally. The record originates from a study of blood T cell repertoires in COVID-19. Study background: Sites across the United States, Italy and Spain contributed samples from acute and convalescent COVID-19.

The receptor comes from a man in his fifties with COVID-19, enrolled during active disease. Sequenced: peripheral blood.

In DNA form, the CDR3 reads TGTGCCAGCAGTACGGGACAGTATAATTCACCCCTCCACTTT. This codes for CASSTGQYNSPLHF. The V and J genes are TRBV6-5 and TRBJ1-6; 7 bases match TRBD1. J lost 4 bases, V lost 5 bases, and 2 bases had no gene match. From germline, CDR1 is MNHEY and CDR2 SVGAGI. The CDR3 spans 14 residues.